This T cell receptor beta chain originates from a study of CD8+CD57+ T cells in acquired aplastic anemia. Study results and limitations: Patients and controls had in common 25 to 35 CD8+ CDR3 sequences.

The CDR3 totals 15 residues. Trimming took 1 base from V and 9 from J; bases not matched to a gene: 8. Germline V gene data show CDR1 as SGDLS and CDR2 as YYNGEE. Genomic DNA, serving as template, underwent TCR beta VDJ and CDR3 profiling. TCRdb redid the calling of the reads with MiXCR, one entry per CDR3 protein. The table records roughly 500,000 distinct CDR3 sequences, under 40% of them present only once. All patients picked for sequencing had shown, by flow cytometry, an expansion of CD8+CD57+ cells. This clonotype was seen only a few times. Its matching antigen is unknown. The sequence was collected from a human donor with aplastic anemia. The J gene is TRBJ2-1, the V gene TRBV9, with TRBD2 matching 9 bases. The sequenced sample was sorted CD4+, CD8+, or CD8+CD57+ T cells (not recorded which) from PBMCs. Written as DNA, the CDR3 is TGTGCCAGCAGCGTATCGGGACTAGCCTCTGCTGAGCAGTTCTTC. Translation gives CASSVSGLASAEQFF.